This T cell receptor (beta chain) stems from a study of control samples from healthy donors and cancer patients. CDR3 length: 14 residues. The germline CDR1 and CDR2 sequences are SGHTA and FQGNSA. V lost 2 bases and J 8 bases, leaving 14 bases between the germline ends. Data came from immunoSEQ multiplex PCR; TCRdb stores just in-frame clones and leaves some out. This sample has 170,000 or so clones, with 90% found just once. This chain links TRBV7-2 with TRBJ2-3; D gene unclear. The clonotype comes from a woman between 50 and 59 years old in good health. The sequencing input was blood. The CDR3 coding sequence is TGTGCCAGCAGCTTACCCCCCTTGGACGGTACGCAGTATTTT. It yields the protein CASSLPPLDGTQYF.